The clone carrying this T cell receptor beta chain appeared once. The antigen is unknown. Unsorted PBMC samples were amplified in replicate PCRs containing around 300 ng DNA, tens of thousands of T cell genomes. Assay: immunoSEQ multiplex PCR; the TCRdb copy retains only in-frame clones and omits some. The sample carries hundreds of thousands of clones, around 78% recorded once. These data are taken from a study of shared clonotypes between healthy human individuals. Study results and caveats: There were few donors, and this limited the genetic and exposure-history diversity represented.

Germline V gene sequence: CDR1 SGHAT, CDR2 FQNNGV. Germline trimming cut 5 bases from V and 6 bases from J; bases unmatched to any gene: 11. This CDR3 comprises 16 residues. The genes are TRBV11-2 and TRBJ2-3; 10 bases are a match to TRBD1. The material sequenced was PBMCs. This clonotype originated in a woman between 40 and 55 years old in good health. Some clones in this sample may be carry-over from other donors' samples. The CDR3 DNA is TGTGCCAGCAGCCTTGGGACAGGGGTTTTAGGCGATACGCAGTATTTT. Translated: CASSLGTGVLGDTQYF.